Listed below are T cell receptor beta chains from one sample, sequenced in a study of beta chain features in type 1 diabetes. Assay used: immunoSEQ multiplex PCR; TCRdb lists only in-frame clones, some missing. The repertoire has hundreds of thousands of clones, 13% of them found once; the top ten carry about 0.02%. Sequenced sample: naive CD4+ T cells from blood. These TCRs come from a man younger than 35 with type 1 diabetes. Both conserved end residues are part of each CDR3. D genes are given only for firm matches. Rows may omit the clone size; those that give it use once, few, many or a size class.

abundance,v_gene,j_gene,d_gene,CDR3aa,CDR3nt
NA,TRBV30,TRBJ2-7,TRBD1,CAWSKPGQGLGEQYF,TGTGCCTGGAGTAAACCGGGACAGGGATTGGGCGAGCAGTACTTC
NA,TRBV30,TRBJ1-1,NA,CAYQREFEAFF,TGTGCCTACCAAAGGGAATTTGAAGCTTTCTTT
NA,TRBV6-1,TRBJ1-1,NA,CASSEKGTGTEAFF,TGTGCCAGCAGTGAAAAGGGGACGGGGACTGAAGCTTTCTTT
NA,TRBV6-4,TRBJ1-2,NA,CASSSVQGDGYTF,TGTGCCAGCAGCTCGGTGCAGGGCGATGGCTACACCTTC
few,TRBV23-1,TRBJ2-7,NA,CASSPSRGRIYEQYF,TGCGCCAGCAGCCCTTCTCGGGGACGGATCTACGAGCAGTACTTC
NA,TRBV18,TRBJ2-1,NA,CASSPSRGNEQFF,TGTGCCAGCTCACCTTCCCGGGGGAATGAGCAGTTCTTC
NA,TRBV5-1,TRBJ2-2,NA,CASRTDLSNTGELFF,TGCGCCAGCCGGACAGATCTTTCGAACACCGGGGAGCTGTTTTTT
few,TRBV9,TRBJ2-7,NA,CASSVYPGPYEQYF,TGTGCCAGCAGCGTATACCCAGGGCCCTACGAGCAGTACTTC
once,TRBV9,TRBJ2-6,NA,CASSELVSGANVLTF,TGTGCCAGCAGTGAATTAGTCTCTGGGGCCAACGTCCTGACTTTC
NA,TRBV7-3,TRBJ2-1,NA,CASTRDISYNEQFF,TGTGCCAGCACCAGGGACATTTCCTACAATGAGCAGTTCTTC
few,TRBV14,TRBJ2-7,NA,CASSVLGRAASYEQYF,TGTGCCAGCAGTGTCCTGGGCCGGGCGGCCTCCTACGAGCAGTACTTC
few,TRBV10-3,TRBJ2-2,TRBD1,CAIGTATGELFF,TGTGCCATCGGGACAGCCACCGGGGAGCTGTTTTTT
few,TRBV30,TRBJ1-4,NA,CAWASDGGTNEKLFF,TGTGCCTGGGCCTCCGACGGCGGGACTAATGAAAAACTGTTTTTT
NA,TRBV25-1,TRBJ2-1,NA,CASRSPGSNEQFF,TGTGCCAGCAGATCCCCCGGGAGCAATGAGCAGTTCTTC
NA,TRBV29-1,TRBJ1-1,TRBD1,CSSDRGANTEAFF,TGCAGCTCTGACAGGGGGGCGAACACTGAAGCTTTCTTT
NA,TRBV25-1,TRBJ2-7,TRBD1,CASSEPGGYLYEQYF,TGTGCCAGCAGTGAACCAGGGGGCTATCTATACGAGCAGTACTTC
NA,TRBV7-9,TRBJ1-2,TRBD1,CASSLLTGDGYTF,TGTGCCAGCAGCTTGTTAACAGGGGATGGCTACACCTTC
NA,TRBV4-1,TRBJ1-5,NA,CASSQPGEGDQPQHF,TGCGCCAGCAGCCAACCAGGGGAAGGGGATCAGCCCCAGCATTTT
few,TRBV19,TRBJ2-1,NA,CASTRGLLHNEQFF,TGTGCCAGTACCCGCGGTCTTCTGCATAATGAGCAGTTCTTC
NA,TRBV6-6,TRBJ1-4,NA,CASSYSGKEKLFF,TGTGCCAGCAGTTACTCGGGGAAGGAAAAACTGTTTTTT
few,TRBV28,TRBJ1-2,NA,CASSSAVLDGYTF,TGTGCCAGCAGTTCCGCCGTGTTAGATGGCTACACCTTC
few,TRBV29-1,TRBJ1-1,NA,CSVSDSEAFF,TGCAGCGTTAGTGACTCCGAAGCTTTCTTT
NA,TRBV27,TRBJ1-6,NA,CASSFSSVGPLHF,TGTGCCAGCAGTTTCTCCTCCGTTGGACCCCTCCACTTT
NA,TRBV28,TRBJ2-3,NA,CASHSGQGTDTQYF,TGTGCCAGCCACTCCGGGCAGGGGACAGATACGCAGTATTTT
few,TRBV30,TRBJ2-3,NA,CAWSRGGFADTQYF,TGTGCCTGGAGCAGAGGGGGATTCGCAGATACGCAGTATTTT
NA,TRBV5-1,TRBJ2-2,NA,CASSLLEAGELFF,TGCGCCAGCAGCTTGCTAGAGGCCGGGGAGCTGTTTTTT
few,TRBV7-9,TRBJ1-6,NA,CASSRDTRRALHF,TGTGCCAGCAGCCGGGACACCCGCCGAGCCCTCCACTTT
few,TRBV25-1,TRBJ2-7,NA,CASVSDGGITYEQYF,TGTGCCAGTGTCTCAGACGGAGGTATTACCTACGAGCAGTACTTC
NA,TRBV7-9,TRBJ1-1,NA,CASSLGAGNTEAFF,TGTGCCAGCAGCTTAGGAGCAGGGAACACTGAAGCTTTCTTT
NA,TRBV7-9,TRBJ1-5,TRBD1,CASSSARTGDQPQHF,TGTGCCAGCAGCTCCGCAAGGACAGGGGACCAGCCCCAGCATTTT
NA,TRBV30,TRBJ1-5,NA,CAWSVADGPSNQPQHF,TGTGCCTGGAGTGTAGCGGACGGCCCGAGCAATCAGCCCCAGCATTTT
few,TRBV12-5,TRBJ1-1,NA,CASAPEGYEAFF,TGTGCTAGTGCCCCCGAGGGGTATGAAGCTTTCTTT
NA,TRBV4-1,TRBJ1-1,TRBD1,CASSPTEGQGRTEAFF,TGCGCCAGCAGCCCTACAGAGGGACAGGGGAGGACTGAAGCTTTCTTT
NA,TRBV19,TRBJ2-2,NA,CASSPARVKGELFF,TGTGCCAGTTCTCCCGCCAGGGTCAAAGGGGAGCTGTTTTTT
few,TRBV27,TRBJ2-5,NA,CASSAWGAETQYF,TGTGCCAGCTCGGCGTGGGGGGCGGAGACCCAGTACTTC
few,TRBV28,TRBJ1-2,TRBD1,CASSPGTGAGYTF,TGTGCCAGCAGTCCAGGGACAGGAGCTGGCTACACCTTC